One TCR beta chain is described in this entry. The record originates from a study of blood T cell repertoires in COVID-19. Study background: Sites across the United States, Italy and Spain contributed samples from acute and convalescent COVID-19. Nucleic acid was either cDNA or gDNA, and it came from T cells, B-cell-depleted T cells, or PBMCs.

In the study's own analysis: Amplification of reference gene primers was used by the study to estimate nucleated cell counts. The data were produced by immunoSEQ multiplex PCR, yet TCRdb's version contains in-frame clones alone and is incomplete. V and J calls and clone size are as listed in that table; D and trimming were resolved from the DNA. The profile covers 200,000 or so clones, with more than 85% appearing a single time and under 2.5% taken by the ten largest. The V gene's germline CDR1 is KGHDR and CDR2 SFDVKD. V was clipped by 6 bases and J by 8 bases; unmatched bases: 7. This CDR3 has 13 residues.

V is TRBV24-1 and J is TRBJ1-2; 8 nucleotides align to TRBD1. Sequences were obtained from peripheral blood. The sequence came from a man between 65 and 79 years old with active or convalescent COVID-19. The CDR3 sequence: CATSQPGTGGYTF. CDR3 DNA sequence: TGTGCCACCAGTCAGCCAGGGACAGGCGGCTACACCTTC.